Following are 20 T cell receptor beta chains from one sample sequenced in a study of sequential checkpoint blockade in melanoma. The method was immunoSEQ multiplex PCR; TCRdb's version includes in-frame clones alone and lacks a portion of them. The top ten clones hold roughly a quarter of a sample with about 16,000 clones, approximately 93% of them seen once. Treatment: randomized to nivolumab then ipilimumab (arm A) or the reverse (arm B). Here the sequenced sample was CD8+ T cells sorted from blood (inferred from file names), taken from a patient given nivolumab and ipilimumab in sequence. The receptor set was obtained from a human donor with melanoma.

The chain has TRBV5-4 and TRBJ2-7; possible D gene TRBD2, 7 bases. The V end was cut by 3 bases, the J end by 7 bases, with 11 bases between. Germline V gene sequence: CDR1 SGHNT, CDR2 YYREEE (reference sequence). The CDR3 runs 12 residues. In DNA form, the CDR3 reads TGTGCCAGCAGCTGGGGGGGCAGTGAGCAGTACGTC. It is translated as CASSWGGSEQYV.

V usage is TRBV15 and J usage is TRBJ1-5; D gene uncertain. Germline V CDR1 and CDR2: LNHNV, YYDKDF (reference sequence). V gave up 4 bases and J gave up 3 bases, with 13 bases separating them. CDR3 length: 15 residues. The CDR3 bases are TGTGCCACCAGCACAGGACTTAGGGACAATCAGCCCCAGCATTTT. Encoded protein: CATSTGLRDNQPQHF.

This chain connects TRBV28 to TRBJ2-7; TRBD1 matches 8 bases. V lost 4 bases, J lost 4 bases, and 6 bases stayed unmatched. Germline V gene lookup returns CDR1 MDHEN and CDR2 SYDVKM. There are 14 residues in the CDR3. The CDR3 DNA reads as TGTGCCAGCAGTTACAGGGGGTCCCTTTACGAGCAGTACTTC. This gives the protein CASSYRGSLYEQYF.

V and J are TRBV4-2 and TRBJ1-5; D unresolved. Trimming took off 1 base at V and 7 bases at J, with 11 bases between the two ends. CDR1 and CDR2 (germline): LGHNA, YNFKEQ. The CDR3 covers 14 residues. The CDR3 DNA reads TGTGCCAGCAGCCAAGGTTTCCTAGAGCAGCCCCAGCATTTT. Translation: CASSQGFLEQPQHF.

The genes are TRBV30 and TRBJ1-2; TRBD1 agrees at 11 bases. The CDR3 is made up of 12 amino acids. The germline gives CDR1 GTSNPN, CDR2 SVGIG (reference sequence). With 8 bases clipped from V and 3 bases from J, the junction kept 2 bases outside the gene matches. The DNA for the CDR3 is TGTGCCCGGACAGGGGGCTACTATGGCTACACCTTC. Encoded protein: CARTGGYYGYTF.

The chain carries TRBV6-1 and TRBJ1-6; a possible D gene is TRBD1 (6 bases). The CDR3 runs to 15 residues. Per germline, CDR1 MNHNS and CDR2 SASEGT. Trimming took 3 bases from V and 9 from J, leaving 15 bases between them. The CDR3 here is CASSDSLGAASPLHF. The CDR3 DNA sequence: TGTGCCAGCAGTGATAGTCTGGGGGCTGCTTCACCCCTCCACTTT.

The sample holds one count of this clone. This chain uses TRBV4-2 with TRBJ2-7; 10 nucleotides align to TRBD2. V shed 4 bases, J shed 3 bases, and the junction held 6 bases outside the gene matches. The CDR3 sequence is 15 residues long. The germline CDR1 and CDR2 sequences are LGHNA and YNFKEQ. CDR3 bases: TGTGCCAGCAGCCGAGCGGGAGGGGGGAACTACGAGCAGTACTTC. It codes for CASSRAGGGNYEQYF.

This clone appeared once. The rearrangement joins TRBV9 to TRBJ2-7; D is ambiguous. Germline-derived CDR1 and CDR2 are SGDLS and YYNGEE. The CDR3 covers 13 residues. Trimming stripped 0 bases from V and 7 bases from J, with 11 bases between. The CDR3 DNA is TGTGCCAGCAGCGTAGCTGGTTTGAGGGAGCAGTACTTC. The encoded protein is CASSVAGLREQYF.

This chain joins TRBV6-6 and TRBJ2-7, with 7 bases matching TRBD1. The trim removed 8 bases at V and 6 bases at J, leaving 7 bases unmatched. The CDR3 extends over 12 amino acids. The V gene's germline CDR1 is MNHNY and CDR2 SVGAGI (reference sequence). The CDR3 DNA sequence: TGTGCCAGCGGGACAGTAAGGGGCGAGCAGTACGTC. Translating gives CASGTVRGEQYV.

The rearrangement uses TRBV7-6 and TRBJ1-2, with D possibly being TRBD1 (6 bases). Germline values: CDR1 SGHVS, CDR2 FNYEAQ. V lost 4 bases and J 7 bases, leaving 25 bases between the germline ends. This CDR3 has 17 residues. CDR3 sequence reads: CASSSSPGHHGGGGYTF. Written as DNA, the CDR3 is TGTGCCAGCAGCTCGAGTCCGGGACACCATGGAGGTGGTGGCTACACCTTC.

This chain links TRBV7-9 with TRBJ1-6; possible D gene TRBD1, 6 bases. Trimming stripped 1 base from V and 11 bases from J, with 12 bases between. Germline CDR1 and CDR2: SEHNR and FQNEAQ (reference sequence). CDR3 length: 14 amino acids. In DNA, the CDR3 is TGTGCCAGCAGCTTAGACCGGACAGATCCACCCCTCCACTTT. Translating it yields CASSLDRTDPPLHF.

The chain links TRBV13 to TRBJ2-7; TRBD1 matches at 7 bases. The V gene's germline CDR1 is PRHDT and CDR2 FYEKMQ (reference sequence). Unmatched junction bases numbered 6, after V lost 1 base and J lost 6 bases. The CDR3 is made up of 14 amino acids. CDR3 amino acids: CASSLATGWGEQYV. CDR3 DNA: TGTGCCAGCAGCTTAGCGACAGGGTGGGGCGAGCAGTACGTC.

The V gene is TRBV7-3, the J gene TRBJ1-6, with 7 bases matching TRBD1. V lost 5 bases to trimming and J lost 9 bases; unmatched junction nucleotides: 19. The CDR3 runs 18 residues. Germline V CDR1 and CDR2: SGHTA, FQGTGA. DNA for the CDR3: TGTGCCAGCAGCAAACCGGGACAGCTTCCTTCTATCAGTTCACCCCTCCACTTT. It encodes CASSKPGQLPSISSPLHF.

The chain uses TRBV5-1 and TRBJ1-1, with 7 bases identical to TRBD1. This CDR3 region has 15 residues. CDR1 SGHRS and CDR2 YFSETQ come from the germline V gene. Trimming took 4 bases from V and 1 from J; bases not matched to a gene: 7. In DNA, the CDR3 is TGCGCCAGCAGCCTCACAGGGGCGGGGAACACTGAAGCTTTCTTT. It codes for CASSLTGAGNTEAFF.

The chain carries TRBV27 and TRBJ2-7; a weak D match, TRBD2 (6 bases). The V end was cut by 3 bases, the J end by 3 bases, with 9 bases between. This CDR3 spans 13 amino acids. Germline values: CDR1 MNHEY, CDR2 SMNVEV (reference sequence). In DNA form, the CDR3 reads TGTGCCAGCAGTTTTTGGGGGGACTACGAGCAGTACTTC. This translates into CASSFWGDYEQYF.

This sequence joins TRBV9 and TRBJ1-1; a weak D match, TRBD1 (6 bases). The V end lost 5 bases, the J end lost 2 bases, and 16 bases lay between the germline ends. Per germline, CDR1 SGDLS and CDR2 YYNGEE. This CDR3 has 15 amino acids. CDR3 amino acids: CASSETGTLNTEAFF. As DNA, the CDR3 is TGTGCCAGCAGTGAAACCGGGACACTAAACACTGAAGCTTTCTTT.

A single count supports this clone. The chain uses TRBV13 and TRBJ1-1; TRBD1 might be the D (6 bases). Trimming took 8 bases from V and 0 from J, leaving 22 bases between them. Germline values: CDR1 PRHDT, CDR2 FYEKMQ (reference sequence). CDR3 length equals 17 residues. CDR3 loop: CASRGGALYHMNTEAFF. CDR3 coding DNA: TGTGCCAGCCGGGGGGGGGCGTTGTACCACATGAACACTGAAGCTTTCTTT.

The genes are TRBV14 and TRBJ2-5; 9 positions match TRBD1. The J call may be mistaken, given a closer DNA end match to TRBJ2-7. The CDR3 has 16 amino acids. CDR1 and CDR2 from the germline V gene are SGHDN and FVKESK. The CDR3 region has the DNA TGTGCCAGCAGCGATTATCGGGGACAGGGACTACACGAGCAGTACTTC. It is translated as CASSDYRGQGLHEQYF.

This chain links TRBV30 with TRBJ2-7; TRBD1 matches 7 bases. The CDR3 spans 13 residues. The V gene's germline CDR1 is GTSNPN and CDR2 SVGIG (reference sequence). V lost 3 bases, J lost 1 base, and 3 bases stayed unmatched. The CDR3 spells CAWREGASYEQYF. The CDR3, as DNA: TGTGCCTGGAGAGAGGGGGCTTCCTACGAGCAGTACTTC.

This chain uses TRBV4-1 with TRBJ1-2; TRBD1 aligns across 8 bases. Germline CDR1 is MGHRA and CDR2 is YSYEKL. V was pared by 0 bases and J by 4 bases, with 4 bases of the junction left unmatched. This CDR3 comprises 15 residues. The CDR3 region has the DNA TGCGCCAGCAGCCAAGATACAGGGGGATTCTATGGCTACACCTTC. It encodes CASSQDTGGFYGYTF.